One and the same sample provided the 26 T cell receptor beta chains below, sequenced in a study of CD8+CD57+ T cells in acquired aplastic anemia. Profiling that covered TCR beta VDJ and CDR3 relied on genomic DNA as its template. TCRdb re-called the reads through MiXCR, storing one row per CDR3 protein. The table shows roughly 300,000 distinct CDR3 sequences, with approximately 55% occurring only once. Sequenced material: sorted CD4+, CD8+, or CD8+CD57+ T cells (not recorded which) from PBMCs. The receptors derive from a human donor with severe aplastic anemia or a healthy control (not recorded which).

At least ten counts were recorded for this clonotype. The J gene is TRBJ1-1, the V gene TRBV10-3; no clear D gene. The CDR3 covers 13 residues. The ends were cut back, 4 bases at V and 5 bases at J, with 11 bases in the middle. CDR1 is ENHRY and CDR2 is SYGVKD in the germline V gene. CDR3: CAISGIGRTEAFF. The DNA for the CDR3 is TGTGCCATCAGTGGGATAGGGAGGACTGAAGCTTTCTTT.

The chain carries TRBV25-1 and TRBJ1-1, with a possible D match to TRBD1 (5 bases). Trimming took 4 bases from V and 1 from J, leaving 10 bases between them. This CDR3 comprises 14 residues. Looked up from germline, CDR1 is MGHDK and CDR2 is SYGVNS. The chain's CDR3 is CASSALGENTEAFF. CDR3 coding DNA: TGTGCCAGCAGTGCCTTAGGGGAGAACACTGAAGCTTTCTTT.

J is TRBJ2-3 and V is TRBV7-3; maybe TRBD1 (5 bases). The CDR3 covers 14 residues. Per the germline V gene, CDR1 is SGHTA and CDR2 is FQGTGA. V lost 4 bases and J lost 2, with 10 bases in between. The CDR3 sequence: CASSSGHLTDTQYF. DNA of the CDR3: TGTGCCAGCAGCTCCGGACATCTCACAGATACGCAGTATTTT.

This clonotype was seen ten or more times. The chain employs TRBV20-1 and TRBJ1-4; no clear D gene. This CDR3 spans 16 amino acids. The ends were cut back, 0 bases at V and 8 bases at J, with 19 bases in the middle. Germline V gives CDR1 DFQATT, CDR2 SNEGSKA (reference sequence). The DNA for the CDR3 is TGCAGTGCTAGAGAGCGGTTAGGTTTACGCGGGGAAAAACTGTTTTTT. Its protein is CSARERLGLRGEKLFF.

On this clonotype: The junction departs from germline at one end; a sequencing error may be responsible. The gene calls are TRBV7-3 and TRBJ2-5; 8 positions agree with TRBD2. The CDR3 has 14 amino acids. Per germline, CDR1 SGHTA and CDR2 FQGTGA. The CDR3 here is CVSSLTGGRETQYF. The CDR3, as DNA: TGTGTCAGCAGCTTAACGGGGGGGCGGGAGACCCAGTACTTC.

The chain is built from TRBV19 and TRBJ2-2, with TRBD1 matching 9 bases. The CDR3 runs to 16 residues. Germline CDR1 reads LNHDA; CDR2 reads SQIVND (reference sequence). Losses at the gene ends were 4 bases for V and 8 bases for J; bases not matched to a gene: 11. The chain's CDR3 is CASSKHRGPGTGELFF. The CDR3 nucleotides are TGTGCCAGTAGTAAACACAGGGGGCCGGGGACTGGGGAGCTGTTTTTT.

This clonotype was picked up a small number of times. The rearrangement uses TRBV6-5 and TRBJ2-2; TRBD2 might be the D (5 bases). Germline loops: CDR1 MNHEY, CDR2 SVGAGI. This CDR3 is 15 amino acids long. The germline V and J ends were trimmed by 6 bases and 6 bases, with 17 bases remaining between them. The CDR3 sequence is CASSRSGVAPGELFF. DNA for the CDR3: TGTGCCAGCAGCCGCTCCGGGGTGGCACCCGGGGAGCTGTTTTTT.

As DNA, the CDR3 is TGTGCCAGCAGAATCGCGGGAAGCAGTACCGGGGAGCTGTTTTTT. Protein: CASRIAGSSTGELFF. V gene TRBV2 combines with J gene TRBJ2-2; D perhaps matches TRBD2 (6 bases). Germline CDR1 SNHLY, CDR2 FYNNEI. The CDR3 is 15 residues long. Trimming shortened V by 6 bases and J by 5 bases, and 16 bases separated the two germline ends.

A remark on this clonotype: At one end, the junction sequence differs from germline, possibly due to a read error. The genes are TRBV7-2 and TRBJ1-2; no clear D. The CDR3 spans 11 residues. Germline CDR1 reads SGHTA; CDR2 reads FQGNSA. Here the CDR3 DNA reads TGTGTCAGCAGCCTAACCTTGGGCTACACCTTC. It yields the protein CVSSLTLGYTF.

The chain employs TRBV20-1 and TRBJ1-2; a possible D gene is TRBD1 (5 bases). Germline lookup yields CDR1 DFQATT and CDR2 SNEGSKA (reference sequence). CDR3 length: 14 residues. Trimming took off 6 bases at V and 8 bases at J, with 22 bases between the two ends. CDR3 protein: CSAHSSGTLGGYTF. CDR3 in DNA: TGCAGTGCGCACAGTTCCGGGACTCTGGGGGGCTACACCTTC.

V usage is TRBV7-2 and J usage is TRBJ2-2, with D tentatively TRBD2 (5 bases). Per the germline V gene, CDR1 is SGHTA and CDR2 is FQGNSA. V lost 1 base and J 3 bases, leaving 12 bases between the germline ends. This CDR3 contains 16 residues. As DNA, the CDR3 is TGTGCCAGCAGCTTAGGGACTTGGGGTTACACCGGGGAGCTGTTTTTT. Its translation is CASSLGTWGYTGELFF.

The rearrangement links TRBV29-1 to TRBJ1-2, with 9 bases identical to TRBD1. CDR1 is SQVTM, CDR2 ANQGSEA, per germline. This CDR3 spans 14 amino acids. J gave up 6 bases and V 2 bases, and 7 bases lay outside the gene matches. The chain's CDR3 is CSVERDRETNGYTF. The CDR3 DNA follows: TGCAGCGTTGAAAGGGACAGGGAGACAAATGGCTACACCTTC.

In its sample, this clonotype was seen many times. One junction end disagrees with the germline gene, perhaps due to a read error. The V call is TRBV7-9, the J call TRBJ1-2; D possibly corresponds to TRBD1 (5 bases). Germline lookup yields CDR1 SEHNR and CDR2 FQNEAQ (reference sequence). The CDR3 length is 12 residues. The CDR3 here is CASSRGDYGYTF. Here the CDR3 DNA reads TGCGCCAGCAGTCGGGGCGACTATGGCTACACCTTC. The full variable domain, completed using reference TRBV7-9 and TRBJ1-2, is DTGVSQNPRHKITKRGQNVTFRCDPISEHNRLYWYRQTLGQGPEFLTYFQNEAQLEKSRLLSDRFSAERPKGSFSTLEIQRTEQGDSAMYLCASSRGDYGYTFGSGTRLTVV.

The V and J genes are TRBV9 and TRBJ2-7; D is ambiguous. Germline CDR1 and CDR2: SGDLS and YYNGEE. Between the trimmed V and J ends, which lost 4 bases and 6 bases, there was a span of 11 bases. This CDR3 contains 12 residues. CDR3 sequence reads: CASSPASSEQYF. CDR3 in DNA: TGTGCCAGCAGCCCAGCGAGTAGCGAGCAGTACTTC.

V usage is TRBV7-9 and J usage is TRBJ1-1; possibly TRBD1 for D (5 bases). Germline CDR1 reads SEHNR; CDR2 reads FQNEAQ (reference sequence). The V and J ends lost 8 bases and 5 bases respectively, with 15 bases between them. The CDR3 loop spans 13 amino acids. CDR3 coding DNA: TGTGCCAGCGGTGGGACGGGAGAGACTGAAGCTTTCTTT. Protein sequence: CASGGTGETEAFF. Complete variable domain (other parts from reference TRBV7-9 and TRBJ1-1): DTGVSQNPRHKITKRGQNVTFRCDPISEHNRLYWYRQTLGQGPEFLTYFQNEAQLEKSRLLSDRFSAERPKGSFSTLEIQRTEQGDSAMYLCASGGTGETEAFFGQGTRLTVV.

The chain is built from TRBV7-6 and TRBJ2-7; 9 positions match TRBD2. Germline assignment: CDR1 SGHVS and CDR2 FNYEAQ. This CDR3 spans 14 amino acids. With V trimmed by 4 bases and J by 3 bases, 4 bases remained unmatched. This chain's CDR3 is CASSSRTSDYEQYF. In DNA form, the CDR3 reads TGTGCCAGCAGCTCTCGGACTAGCGACTACGAGCAGTACTTC.

V is TRBV20-1 and J is TRBJ2-3; 7 nucleotides align to TRBD1. Trimming cost V 8 bases and J 3 bases; bases outside gene matches: 11. The germline V gene has CDR1 DFQATT and CDR2 SNEGSKA (reference sequence). The CDR3 consists of 14 residues. CDR3 in amino acids: CSTDRQGQTDTQYF. Written as DNA, the CDR3 is TGCAGTACTGATAGACAGGGACAGACAGATACGCAGTATTTT.

The chain has TRBV2 and TRBJ2-7, with TRBD1 matching 8 bases. Per germline, CDR1 SNHLY and CDR2 FYNNEI. This CDR3 region has 13 residues. After removal of 11 bases from V and 3 bases from J, the junction contained 9 bases not matched to a gene. For the CDR3, the DNA is TGTGCCGGCGGTCAAGGACAGGGCTACGAGCAGTACTTC. Amino acid sequence: CAGGQGQGYEQYF.

V is TRBV7-9 and J is TRBJ2-3, with D perhaps matching TRBD1 (7 bases). Germline loops: CDR1 SEHNR, CDR2 FQNEAQ (reference sequence). Trimming pared 8 bases from V and 4 bases from J, leaving 22 bases between. This CDR3 contains 16 residues. The CDR3 DNA reads TGTGCCAGCCTCAATCCAGGGGGAGGTGATCCAGATACGCAGTATTTT. This gives the protein CASLNPGGGDPDTQYF.

The sample holds one count of this clonotype. The chain links TRBV7-2 to TRBJ2-1; perhaps TRBD2 as D (5 bases). CDR3 size: 16 residues. V was clipped by 1 base and J by 6 bases, with 16 bases between them. CDR1 is SGHTA, CDR2 FQGNSA, per germline. CDR3 sequence (DNA): TGTGCCAGCAGCTTAGGGAGCGGTCGGAGGCCCAATGAGCAGTTCTTC. The encoded protein is CASSLGSGRRPNEQFF.

The rearrangement uses TRBV7-2 and TRBJ2-7; 8 bases line up with TRBD2. The CDR3 is 14 amino acids. After removal of 8 bases from V and 3 bases from J, the junction contained 9 bases not matched to a gene. Germline loops: CDR1 SGHTA, CDR2 FQGNSA. CDR3 amino acids: CASETTRGGYEQYF. The DNA for the CDR3 is TGTGCCAGCGAAACAACACGGGGGGGCTACGAGCAGTACTTC.

V usage is TRBV7-2 and J usage is TRBJ2-7; no firm D call. Germline V gene sequence: CDR1 SGHTA, CDR2 FQGNSA. Trimming pared 3 bases from V and 2 bases from J, leaving 11 bases between. This CDR3 contains 14 residues. The CDR3 loop is CASSLEGPPYEQYF. CDR3 DNA sequence: TGTGCCAGCAGCTTGGAAGGGCCTCCCTACGAGCAGTACTTC.

The gene calls are TRBV10-3 and TRBJ1-2; 9 positions match TRBD1. CDR3 length equals 14 residues. V lost 2 bases and J lost 7; bases outside the gene matches: 5. Germline V CDR1 and CDR2: ENHRY, SYGVKD. The CDR3 nucleotides are TGTGCCATCAGTGAGCCGGGACAGGGAGGTGGCTACACCTTC. Protein sequence: CAISEPGQGGGYTF.

This clonotype was recorded only once. This chain connects TRBV19 to TRBJ2-5; the D is unclear. Germline V CDR1 and CDR2: LNHDA, SQIVND (reference sequence). The CDR3 contains 15 residues. V was cut by 4 bases and J by 5 bases, with 17 bases left in between. This CDR3 reads CASSTQTWLGETQYF. CDR3 in DNA: TGTGCCAGTAGTACCCAGACCTGGTTGGGGGAGACCCAGTACTTC.

The chain couples TRBV29-1 to TRBJ2-7; TRBD1 matches 10 bases. This CDR3 has 13 residues. The germline CDR1 and CDR2 sequences are SQVTM and ANQGSEA. J was trimmed by 5 bases and V by 6 bases; bases with no gene match: 7. CDR3 in DNA: TGCAGCGTCCTCGAGACAGGGGGCAACGAGCAGTACTTC. Translated: CSVLETGGNEQYF.

The J gene is TRBJ1-3, the V gene TRBV19, with no clear D. The V end lost 8 bases, the J end lost 4 bases, and 15 bases lay between the germline ends. This CDR3 is 14 amino acids long. Germline assignment: CDR1 LNHDA and CDR2 SQIVND (reference sequence). The CDR3: CASSQRTQGNTIYF. For the CDR3, the DNA is TGTGCCAGTTCACAACGGACCCAAGGAAACACCATATATTTT.